A selection of T cell receptor beta chains follows, all from one sample in a study of cytomegalovirus exposure and HLA in healthy donors. The data were produced by immunoSEQ multiplex PCR, yet TCRdb's version contains in-frame clones alone and is incomplete. Among some 190,000 clones listed, about 80% were seen once. The sequenced sample was PBMCs. The receptors stem from a woman younger than 45 in good health and CMV-seronegative. The CDR3 runs from the conserved cysteine through the conserved F or W. Fields, in order: clone size, V gene, CDR3 length, J gene, D gene, CDR3 DNA, CDR3 protein. D genes are given only for firm matches. Size is stated for part of the rows, as once, few or many counts, or as a class when the clone is expanded.

>once|TRBV7-2|17|TRBJ1-1|-
TGTGCCAGCAGCTTAGAGGCGGGCAGGATCGGGAACACTGAAGCTTTCTTT
CASSLEAGRIGNTEAFF
>-|TRBV9|16|TRBJ1-1|TRBD1
TGTGCCAGCAGCGCCATTGGACAGGGTATGAACACTGAAGCTTTCTTT
CASSAIGQGMNTEAFF
>once|TRBV27|13|TRBJ1-1|-
TGTGCCAGCAGTTTGTTATCGAGGTCTGAAGCTTTCTTT
CASSLLSRSEAFF
>-|TRBV13|14|TRBJ2-7|TRBD2
TGTGCCAGCAGCTTCACTAGCGGGGTGAACGAGCAGTACTTC
CASSFTSGVNEQYF
>-|TRBV7-6|15|TRBJ1-5|-
TGTGCCAGCAGCTTAGAAGGGAGTTCGGGACAGCCCCAGCATTTT
CASSLEGSSGQPQHF
>-|TRBV10-3|15|TRBJ2-3|-
TGTGCCACCACCCAGGGGCTTGTTATAACAGATACGCAGTATTTT
CATTQGLVITDTQYF
>-|TRBV12-5|16|TRBJ2-1|TRBD2
TGTGCTAGTGGTCCACGGGGGGGGACTGGGGACAATGAGCAGTTCTTC
CASGPRGGTGDNEQFF
>-|TRBV2|14|TRBJ2-7|TRBD2
TGTGCCTGCGGGGGGCTTTCGCTGACCTACGAGCAGTACTTC
CACGGLSLTYEQYF
>once|TRBV7-3|13|TRBJ1-2|-
TGTGCCAGCAGCGTGGAAGGGGCGCGGGGCTACACCTTC
CASSVEGARGYTF
>-|TRBV6-1|13|TRBJ2-6|-
TGTGCCATAGCCGGGACTGGGGCCAACGTCCTGACTTTC
CAIAGTGANVLTF
>-|TRBV9|16|TRBJ1-1|TRBD1
TGTGCCAGCAGCGATGACGGACAGGGGGCTTTCACTGAAGCTTTCTTT
CASSDDGQGAFTEAFF
>-|TRBV19|13|TRBJ2-5|-
TGTGCCAGTACGAAGCGGTTAGGAGAGACCCAGTACTTC
CASTKRLGETQYF
>few|TRBV5-6|17|TRBJ2-3|TRBD2
TGTGCCAGCAGCCTGACTAGCGGGGGCCTTAGCACAGATACGCAGTATTTT
CASSLTSGGLSTDTQYF
>-|TRBV29-1|13|TRBJ1-1|-
TGCAGCGTTGCGTGGCCCCTCTCCACTGAAGCTTTCTTT
CSVAWPLSTEAFF
>-|TRBV7-9|14|TRBJ2-1|TRBD2
TGTGCCAGCGGAATAGCGGGGGGCTCACCTGAGCAGTTCTTC
CASGIAGGSPEQFF
>-|TRBV7-2|17|TRBJ1-6|-
TGTGCCAGCAGCCACGGGACAACACCCGACTATAATTCACCCCTCCACTTT
CASSHGTTPDYNSPLHF
>-|TRBV6-1|15|TRBJ2-7|TRBD2
TGTGCCAGCAGTGATTCTGTAGGCGGGGGTTACGAGCAGTACTTC
CASSDSVGGGYEQYF
>-|TRBV5-1|15|TRBJ1-1|TRBD1
TGCGCCAGCAGCGTCGGGACAGGGGGTTCCACTGAAGCTTTCTTT
CASSVGTGGSTEAFF
>-|TRBV10-2|15|TRBJ2-7|TRBD1
TGCGCCAGCAGTGAGACAGGGGACCCTACCTACGAGCAGTACTTC
CASSETGDPTYEQYF
>once|TRBV5-1|17|TRBJ1-2|TRBD1
TGCGCCAGCAGCTTGGGGGACTTGGGGCAGGGGGCCCATGGCTACACCTTC
CASSLGDLGQGAHGYTF
>-|TRBV6-6|16|TRBJ1-6|-
TGTGCCAGCAGTCCGTTCACCAGCTCCTATAATTCACCCCTCCACTTT
CASSPFTSSYNSPLHF
>-|TRBV27|15|TRBJ2-7|TRBD2
TGTGCCAGCAGTCCCCTAGCGGGGCCCTCCTACGAGCAGTACTTC
CASSPLAGPSYEQYF
>-|TRBV30|15|TRBJ1-1|-
TGTGCCTGGAGTGTACGAGGGAGGCGGTCGACTGAAGCTTTCTTT
CAWSVRGRRSTEAFF
>-|TRBV11-2|14|TRBJ2-5|-
TGTGCCAGCAGCCCACACTTGGGCGGGGAGACCCAGTACTTC
CASSPHLGGETQYF
>-|TRBV4-3|18|TRBJ2-3|-
TGCGCCAGCAGCCAAGCGGGCCATCAGGGGGGCCCTACAGATACGCAGTATTTT
CASSQAGHQGGPTDTQYF
>few|TRBV2|14|TRBJ1-5|TRBD1
TGTGCCAGCAGTGCGACAGGGGGCCTTCAGCCCCAGCATTTT
CASSATGGLQPQHF
>-|TRBV10-3|13|TRBJ2-7|TRBD1
TGTGCCATCAGTGGACAGGGCTCCTCCGAGCAGTACTTC
CAISGQGSSEQYF
>-|TRBV5-1|13|TRBJ2-7|-
TGCGCCAGCAGCTGGGCAGGGCAGGACGAGCAGTACTTC
CASSWAGQDEQYF
>-|TRBV7-2|14|TRBJ2-7|-
TGTGCCAGCAGCCGTTTTGGGGCCTCCTACGAGCAGTACTTC
CASSRFGASYEQYF
>few|TRBV5-1|15|TRBJ2-2|TRBD2
TGCGCCAGCAGCTCTAGCGGGGCGAACACCGGGGAGCTGTTTTTT
CASSSSGANTGELFF
>-|TRBV2|14|TRBJ1-2|-
-
CASSTSTGNYGYTF
>-|TRBV18|13|TRBJ1-1|TRBD1
TGTGCCAGCTCGCCAACAGGGGGGACTGAAGCTTTCTTT
CASSPTGGTEAFF
>-|TRBV5-1|17|TRBJ1-5|-
TGCGCCAGCAGTCGGACAGCCCTTAACCATGGGGATCAGCCCCAGCATTTT
CASSRTALNHGDQPQHF
>once|TRBV30|12|TRBJ2-7|-
TGTGCCTCAAGTGAGGTGGATCACGAGCAGTACTTC
CASSEVDHEQYF
>-|TRBV9|15|TRBJ2-5|TRBD2
TGTGCCAGCACCGTTAGCGGGGGGATCCAAGAGACCCAGTACTTC
CASTVSGGIQETQYF
>-|TRBV5-1|14|TRBJ1-1|TRBD1
TGCGCCAGCAACTCAGGGGGCTGGATGACTGAAGCTTTCTTT
CASNSGGWMTEAFF
>-|TRBV7-3|15|TRBJ2-3|TRBD1
TGTGCCAGCAGCTGGTCCGGGACAGGAGTCGATACGCAGTATTTT
CASSWSGTGVDTQYF
>-|TRBV5-5|16|TRBJ2-7|-
TGTGCCAGCAGCTTGGCACCCGGGACAAAAAGCTACGAGCAGTACTTC
CASSLAPGTKSYEQYF
>-|TRBV5-5|14|TRBJ1-1|-
TGTGCCAGCAGCTTAATCACAATGAACACTGAAGCTTTCTTT
CASSLITMNTEAFF
>-|TRBV5-1|15|TRBJ2-2|TRBD1
TGCGCCAGCGACCGGACAGGGACGAACACCGGGGAGCTGTTTTTT
CASDRTGTNTGELFF
>-|TRBV30|14|TRBJ2-3|TRBD1
TGTGCCTGGAGTGCCGGACAGGGATTGGCTACGCAGTATTTT
CAWSAGQGLATQYF
>few|TRBV6-5|16|TRBJ1-1|-
TGTGCCAGCAGTTACGTTAACAGGAGAGGGAACACTGAAGCTTTCTTT
CASSYVNRRGNTEAFF
>once|TRBV4-3|15|TRBJ1-6|-
TGCGCCAGCAGCCAAGATGGGGGGGTGGGGTCACCCCTCCACTTT
CASSQDGGVGSPLHF
>-|TRBV4-3|18|TRBJ2-1|TRBD1
TGCGCCAGCAGCCAGTACAACGTCCTGGGACAGACTCACAATGAGCAGTTCTTC
CASSQYNVLGQTHNEQFF
>-|TRBV11-2|15|TRBJ2-7|-
TGTGCCAGCAGCCCCAACAGGGAAACCTCCTACGAGCAGTACTTC
CASSPNRETSYEQYF
>-|TRBV11-2|15|TRBJ2-1|-
TGTGCCAGCAGCCGAACGGGGTCTCTCTACAATGAGCAGTTCTTC
CASSRTGSLYNEQFF
>-|TRBV4-2|17|TRBJ1-5|-
TGTGCCAGCAGCCAAGTTCTAAGGCAGGCGAGCAATCAGCCCCAGCATTTT
CASSQVLRQASNQPQHF
>-|TRBV25-1|15|TRBJ1-1|TRBD1
TGTGCCAGCAGTGAATATACGACAGGGTTGGGTGAAGCTTTCTTT
CASSEYTTGLGEAFF
>-|TRBV30|16|TRBJ2-1|TRBD1
TGTGCCTGGAGTGACCGACAGGGAAAGATAGTAAAGGAGCAGTTCTTC
CAWSDRQGKIVKEQFF
>-|TRBV4-2|14|TRBJ1-1|-
TGTGCCAGCAGCCATGGGACTTTGGGTACTGAAGCTTTCTTT
CASSHGTLGTEAFF
>-|TRBV4-2|15|TRBJ1-1|-
TGTGCCAGCAGCCAAGAGGGAGTCCCGAACACTGAAGCTTTCTTT
CASSQEGVPNTEAFF
>-|TRBV6-5|15|TRBJ2-5|-
TGTGCCAGCAGTCCATCCGCGGTAGGGGCGGAGCCCCAGTACTTC
CASSPSAVGAEPQYF
>-|TRBV14|16|TRBJ2-5|TRBD2
TGTGCCAGCAGCCCTGGTCGGGGTAGCGGGAGGTCTAGCCAGTACTTC
CASSPGRGSGRSSQYF
>-|TRBV19|15|TRBJ2-3|TRBD2
TGTGCCAGTAGTATATCTAGCGGATTCCCGGATACGCAGTATTTT
CASSISSGFPDTQYF